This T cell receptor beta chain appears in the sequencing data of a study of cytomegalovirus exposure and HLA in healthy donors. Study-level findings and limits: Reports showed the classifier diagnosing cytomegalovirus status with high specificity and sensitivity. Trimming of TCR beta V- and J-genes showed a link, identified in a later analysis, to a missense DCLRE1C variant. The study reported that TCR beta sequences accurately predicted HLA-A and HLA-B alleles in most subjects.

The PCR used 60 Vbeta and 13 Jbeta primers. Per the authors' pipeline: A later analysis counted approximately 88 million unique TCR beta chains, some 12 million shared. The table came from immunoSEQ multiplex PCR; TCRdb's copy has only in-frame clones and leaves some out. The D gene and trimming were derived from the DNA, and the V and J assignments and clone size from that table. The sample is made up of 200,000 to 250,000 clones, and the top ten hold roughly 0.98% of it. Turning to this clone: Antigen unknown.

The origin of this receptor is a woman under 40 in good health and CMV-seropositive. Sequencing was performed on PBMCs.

The chain's CDR3 is CATFEGVGAEAFF. In DNA form, the CDR3 reads TGTGCCACTTTCGAAGGGGTTGGGGCTGAAGCTTTCTTT. The chain has TRBV18 and TRBJ1-1; TRBD1 might be the D (5 bases). Germline V gene data show CDR1 as KGHSH and CDR2 as LQKENI. Between the trimmed V and J ends, which lost 10 bases and 6 bases, there was a span of 18 bases. The CDR3 extends over 13 amino acids.